This T cell receptor (beta chain) was found in a study of spatial heterogeneity in lung cancer. Study-wide background: More beta-chain than alpha-chain sequences were consistently detected. Study-level findings and limits: Blood showed ubiquitous tumor TCRs more often at resection than at routine follow-up.

Germline V lookup: CDR1 DFQATT, CDR2 SNEGSKA (reference sequence). The ends were cut back, 6 bases at V and 3 bases at J, with 12 bases in the middle. This CDR3 contains 12 residues. Concerning this clonotype itself: Its target is not known.

Each CDR3 protein gets one entry after TCRdb re-called the 5' RACE reads with MiXCR. The table lists over 12,000 distinct CDR3 sequences, over 9.5% of them singletons. Time point noted: sample taken at primary tumor resection. Unsorted whole RNA from tumor, nontumor lung or frozen PBMC underwent sequencing. The sequences come from PBMCs, collected at surgery. This clonotype originated in a male donor with early-stage non-small cell lung cancer. V gene TRBV20-1 combines with J gene TRBJ2-7, with D tentatively TRBD1 (5 bases). CDR3 amino acids: CSAAGQGYEQYF. CDR3 coding DNA: TGCAGTGCCGCCGGCCAGGGCTACGAGCAGTACTTC.